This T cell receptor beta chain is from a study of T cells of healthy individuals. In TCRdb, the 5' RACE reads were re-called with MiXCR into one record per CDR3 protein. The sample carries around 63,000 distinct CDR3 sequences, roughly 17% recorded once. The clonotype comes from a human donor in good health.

CDR3 sequence reads: CASSLVSRGSSYEQYF. Written as DNA, the CDR3 is TGCGCCAGCAGCTTGGTTTCCCGAGGCAGCTCCTACGAGCAGTACTTC. This chain connects TRBV5-1 to TRBJ2-7; no reliable D call. Germline-derived CDR1 and CDR2 are SGHRS and YFSETQ. CDR3 size: 16 residues. Trimming took 0 bases from V and 0 from J, leaving 13 bases between them.